This T cell receptor beta chain was captured by sequencing in a study of cytomegalovirus exposure and HLA in healthy donors. Vbeta (60) and Jbeta (13) primers were used in the PCR. Assay used: immunoSEQ multiplex PCR; TCRdb lists only in-frame clones, some missing. Here the sample spans over 150,000 clones, 77% being singletons. The study, taken as a whole, reports: Later work found that TCR association rates differed between HLA loci; DRB1 had the most and HLA-C the fewest.

About this clone itself: Its antigen remains unknown.

The sequenced material came from PBMCs. The source of this sequence is a woman aged 55 to 70 in good health and CMV-seropositive.

Here the CDR3 reads CASSGLAGGLTDTQYF. The CDR3 DNA sequence: TGTGCCAGCAGCGGGCTAGCGGGAGGTTTGACAGATACGCAGTATTTT. This chain connects TRBV9 to TRBJ2-3, with 11 bases lining up with TRBD2. V gave up 3 bases and J gave up 3 bases; unmatched junction bases: 6. Germline-derived CDR1 and CDR2 are SGDLS and YYNGEE. The CDR3 has 16 residues.